This T cell receptor (beta chain) was recovered during a study of blood T cells in healthy people across ages (dated by TCRdb to between 2015 and 2016). The study in broad terms: In model experiments, template switching captured about one uniquely barcoded TCR beta cDNA molecule for every two T cells. To track age-related changes in TCR beta repertoire diversity, the study relied on deep sequencing normalized with unique cDNA molecular identifiers. The donors were split into four age groups: young (average about 16 years), middle-aged (roughly 42), aged (approximately 60) and long-lived (roughly 88). To avoid experimental bias, donors of different ages were distributed randomly across sequencing lanes. Two additional independent replicas of 1 million unique cDNA reads from the same blood draw were analyzed for two donors (one aged 18 to 29 and one aged 80 or older). Broad study findings and their caveats: Compared with the aged group, the long-lived group had more naive CD4+ T cells, fewer expanded clones and increased TCR diversity, a pattern suggesting age selection. The percentage of naive T cells measured by flow cytometry correlated strongly with observed TCR beta diversity. The CMV infection status of donors was not known, potentially confounding age-related changes in expanded clonotypes. As age increased, observed TCR beta diversity per million T cells dropped in a roughly linear way, and a significant reduction was already evident by age 40. Estimates of total diversity based on one million sequenced T cells were considered lower bounds and underestimates. Because profiling used bulk unsorted PBMCs, naive and antigen-experienced compartments could not be compared conclusively.

Counted from cysteine to phenylalanine, this CDR3 has 15 amino acids. Only the CDR3 part of the read is kept: 45 bases, read in frame from the first base. The germline V gene encodes CDR1 SEHNR and CDR2 FQNEAQ (reference sequence). The roughly 42 donors, aged roughly 6 to 90 years, were systemically healthy Caucasian individuals from Russia. Each donor gave 9.5 to 10 milliliters of peripheral blood, drawn into EDTA-treated Vacutainer tubes. Ficoll-Paque density-gradient centrifugation was used to isolate PBMCs, with at least 6.5 million per sample. Trizol reagent was used to extract total RNA from the PBMCs, yielding at least 5.5 micrograms per sample. Naive CD45RAhigh/CD27high T cell percentages were measured by flow cytometry on a PBMC aliquot from every donor. Comment on this clonotype: Its recognized antigen is unknown. The sample holds no much larger clone one base away, and base qualities are not on file.

The library was generated by 5' RACE. Sequencer: Illumina HiSeq 2500. The second PCR ran for roughly 7 to 12 cycles and used a J-beta primer mix along with a sample-barcoded 5' primer. A template-switch 5' adaptor carrying 12 random nucleotides introduced a unique molecular identifier onto each TCR beta cDNA molecule. Each sample yielded at least 2.5 million CDR3-containing paired-end reads. First-strand cDNA synthesis was performed from all RNA using the Mint cDNA synthesis kit, with priming by a TRBC-specific oligonucleotide. Following uracil-DNA glycosylase treatment, a first 18-cycle PCR with universal primers M1SS and BC2_uni_R was performed on all cDNA. The authors' pipeline ran thus. For normalization, 1 million high-quality reads were randomly selected from each sample, with every read carrying a distinct molecular identifier. Reads with shared molecular identifiers were discarded instead of being binned into consensus sequences. MiTCR, with a Q25 quality threshold and the strictest error-elimination algorithm, was used for CDR3 identification, clonotype clustering and error correction. A nonparametric unseen species model with Euler transformation was used to estimate lower-bound total TCR beta diversity. The public reads were run again by TCRdb, first through fastp at Q25 and then through MiXCR, and only productive beta chains were kept. Rows with one shared CDR3 protein collapse into an entry with the most common genes and DNA. TCRdb, not the authors, supplied the V and J calls. The sample table shows approximately 600,000 distinct CDR3 sequences, and 58% are seen once. Clones ranked in the top ten supply 30% to 40% of the sample.

The clonotype comes from a man in his sixties in good health. Recombination joined TRBV7-9 with TRBJ2-1; TRBD1 could be the D gene, as 6 bases match. The J call may be mistaken, given a closer DNA end match to TRBJ2-7. The sequencing sample was made of blood. The nucleotide sequence is TGTGCCAGCAACCCTGACAGGAAGACCCCCTACGAGCAGTACTTC. This encodes CASNPDRKTPYEQYF.